A selection of T cell receptor beta chains follows, all from one sample in a study of cytomegalovirus exposure and HLA in healthy donors. The repertoire was sequenced with immunoSEQ multiplex PCR; TCRdb's copy has only in-frame clones and lacks some. Of under 200,000 clones in the sample, approximately 84% are singletons; the top ten hold about 2.4%. Input material: PBMCs. The source is a man younger than 45 in good health and CMV-seropositive. Both conserved end residues are trimmed from each CDR3.

V gene,J gene,CDR3 protein
TRBV4-1,TRBJ2-1,ASSHPREGDEQF
TRBV2,TRBJ1-5,ASSLTGGNQPQH
TRBV9,TRBJ1-3,ASSTQGATGNTIY
TRBV11-2,TRBJ2-1,ASSARIGGGRNEQF
TRBV2,TRBJ2-4,ASRTAAKNIQY
TRBV18,TRBJ2-2,ASSLWTSGIRAGELF
TRBV27,TRBJ2-7,ASSLGQGVNYEQY
TRBV2,TRBJ2-6,ATKEGVAGANVLT
TRBV9,TRBJ2-2,ASGTRGTGELF
TRBV19,TRBJ1-5,ASTQTHYQPQH
TRBV5-1,TRBJ2-5,ASTRQGETQY
TRBV5-1,TRBJ2-1,ASSYVGRSGSDEQF
TRBV4-3,TRBJ2-2,ASSQDEFTGELF
TRBV23-1,TRBJ1-4,AFRTGRVELF
TRBV11-3,TRBJ1-4,ASSSYIDEKLF
TRBV18,TRBJ2-1,ASSPRGTGNNEQF
TRBV7-9,TRBJ2-3,ASSPILRADTQY
TRBV7-7,TRBJ2-2,VRTPGGRANTGELF
TRBV13,TRBJ2-6,ASSRDRVDSGANVLT
TRBV6-9,TRBJ1-2,ASSLQGANGYT
TRBV20-1,TRBJ1-1,STGGDTEAF
TRBV21-1,TRBJ2-7,ASSKGDTRRDEQY
TRBV5-4,TRBJ2-1,ASSPGTGSYNEQF
TRBV7-6,TRBJ2-6,ASSLRHHSGANVLT
TRBV7-9,TRBJ1-1,ASRGGPPNTEAF
TRBV19,TRBJ1-4,ASSSSWAEKLF
TRBV29-1,TRBJ1-1,SVKTVTLGTEAF